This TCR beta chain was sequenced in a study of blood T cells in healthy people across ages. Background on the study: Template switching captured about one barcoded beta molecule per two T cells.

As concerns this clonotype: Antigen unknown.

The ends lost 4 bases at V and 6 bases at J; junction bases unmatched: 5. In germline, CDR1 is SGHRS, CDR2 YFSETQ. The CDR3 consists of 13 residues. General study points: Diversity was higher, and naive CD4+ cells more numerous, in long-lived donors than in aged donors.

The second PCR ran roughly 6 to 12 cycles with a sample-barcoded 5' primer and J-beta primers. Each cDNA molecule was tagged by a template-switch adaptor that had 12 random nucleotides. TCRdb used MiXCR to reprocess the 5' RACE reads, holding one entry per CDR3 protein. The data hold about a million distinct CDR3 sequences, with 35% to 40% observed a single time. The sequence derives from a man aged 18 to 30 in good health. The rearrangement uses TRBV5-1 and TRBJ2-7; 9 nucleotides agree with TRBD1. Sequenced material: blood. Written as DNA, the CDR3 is TGCGCCAGCAGCGGCAGGACAGGGGCCGAGCAGTACTTC. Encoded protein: CASSGRTGAEQYF.